Following are 23 T cell receptor beta chains from one sample sequenced in a study of OX40 agonist ivuxolimab in advanced cancers. The assay was immunoSEQ multiplex PCR, and TCRdb's table has in-frame clones only and misses some. The sample shows 55,000 to 65,000 clones, about 89% of them seen only once. The sequences come from CD4+ or CD8+ T cells sorted from blood, collected in a trial of the OX40 agonist ivuxolimab. All receptors come from an adult with an advanced solid tumor such as melanoma, head and neck, liver or kidney cancer.

The rearrangement links TRBV6-6 to TRBJ1-5, with 8 bases aligning to TRBD1. The CDR3 loop spans 13 amino acids. In germline, CDR1 is MNHNY, CDR2 SVGAGI (reference sequence). Trimming cost V 8 bases and J 4 bases; bases outside gene matches: 4. The CDR3 coding sequence is TGTGCCAGCCGCAGGGGGCTAAATCAGCCCCAGCATTTT. Translated: CASRRGLNQPQHF.

The genes are TRBV30 and TRBJ2-6; 7 bases line up with TRBD1. Germline trimming cut 8 bases from V and 2 bases from J; bases unmatched to any gene: 3. The CDR3 contains 13 residues. The germline gives CDR1 GTSNPN, CDR2 SVGIG (reference sequence). Here the CDR3 DNA reads TGTGCCAGGGACAGCGCTGGGGCCAACGTCCTGACTTTC. Translating gives CARDSAGANVLTF.

The J gene is TRBJ1-3, the V gene TRBV5-1; the D is unclear. V was pared by 1 base and J by 3 bases, with 14 bases between. Germline CDR1 is SGHRS and CDR2 is YFSETQ. This CDR3 is built from 16 residues. The DNA of the CDR3 is TGCGCCAGCAGCTTGCGCCCGGGAAGGTATGGAAACACCATATATTTT. It translates to CASSLRPGRYGNTIYF. Variable domain in full (rest from reference TRBV5-1 and TRBJ1-3): KAGVTQTPRYLIKTRGQQVTLSCSPISGHRSVSWYQQTPGQGLQFLFEYFSETQRNKGNFPGRFSGRQFSNSRSEMNVSTLELGDSALYLCASSLRPGRYGNTIYFGEGSWLTVV.

This chain uses TRBV29-1 with TRBJ2-2; no firm D call. This CDR3 region has 14 residues. V was clipped by 4 bases and J by 5 bases, with 14 bases between them. Looked up from germline, CDR1 is SQVTM and CDR2 is ANQGSEA. This chain's CDR3 is CSVVGYPVTGELFF. The CDR3 DNA sequence: TGCAGCGTTGTGGGTTACCCTGTAACCGGGGAGCTGTTTTTT.

The genes are TRBV5-4 and TRBJ2-7; 11 bases align to TRBD2. Trimming cost V 4 bases and J 4 bases; bases outside gene matches: 7. This CDR3 has 15 amino acids. The germline V gene has CDR1 SGHNT and CDR2 YYREEE (reference sequence). The CDR3 bases are TGTGCCAGCAGCCGCAAACTAGCGGGAGCTTACGAGCAGTACTTC. It yields the protein CASSRKLAGAYEQYF.

This chain joins TRBV7-2 and TRBJ2-7; 8 nucleotides line up with TRBD1. Germline lookup yields CDR1 SGHTA and CDR2 FQGNSA. V was pared by 4 bases and J by 3 bases, with 5 bases of the junction left unmatched. The CDR3 consists of 14 residues. The CDR3 sequence: CASSSADRGYEQYF. The CDR3 region has the DNA TGTGCCAGCAGCTCAGCCGACAGGGGCTACGAGCAGTACTTC.

This sequence joins TRBV6-1 and TRBJ1-2; 7 bases fit TRBD1. The CDR3 runs to 15 residues. V lost 5 bases, J lost 0 bases, and 6 bases stayed unmatched. Germline V gene sequence: CDR1 MNHNS, CDR2 SASEGT. The CDR3 sequence: CASSLQGHPNYGYTF. The CDR3 coding sequence is TGTGCCAGCAGTCTACAGGGGCACCCTAACTATGGCTACACCTTC.

The rearrangement uses TRBV5-8 and TRBJ2-7, with 10 bases aligning to TRBD1. The CDR3 is 15 amino acids. With 4 bases clipped from V and 3 bases from J, the junction kept 7 bases outside the gene matches. Germline CDR1 is SGHTS and CDR2 is YDEGEE. CDR3 amino acids: CASSLTGTGDYEQYF. CDR3 bases: TGTGCCAGCAGCCTTACAGGGACAGGGGACTACGAGCAGTACTTC. Together with reference TRBV5-8 and TRBJ2-7, the CDR3 gives the full variable domain: EAGVTQSPTHLIKTRGQQATLRCSPISGHTSVYWYQQALGLGLQFLLWYDEGEERNRGNFPPRFSGRQFPNYSSELNVNALELEDSALYLCASSLTGTGDYEQYFGPGTRLTVT.

The gene calls are TRBV19 and TRBJ2-2; D is possibly TRBD2 (6 bases). Germline V lookup: CDR1 LNHDA, CDR2 SQIVND (reference sequence). Trimming pared 3 bases from V and 8 bases from J, leaving 10 bases between. The length of the CDR3 is 13 residues. CDR3 sequence: CASSMEGTGELFF. The CDR3 DNA reads TGTGCCAGTAGTATGGAGGGGACGGGGGAGCTGTTTTTT.

This clone was recorded only once. The chain combines TRBV5-1 with TRBJ2-2, with 9 positions matching TRBD1. V lost 4 bases, J lost 6 bases, and 7 bases stayed unmatched. Germline V gives CDR1 SGHRS, CDR2 YFSETQ. CDR3 length: 15 residues. The CDR3, as DNA: TGCGCCAGCAGCCCGGGACAGGGAGCATCCGGGGAGCTGTTTTTT. It yields the protein CASSPGQGASGELFF.

This clone was found once. The chain uses TRBV14 and TRBJ1-4; possible D gene TRBD1, 5 bases. V lost 2 bases and J 4 bases, leaving 14 bases between the germline ends. Germline V lookup: CDR1 SGHDN, CDR2 FVKESK. This CDR3 has 16 amino acids. CDR3 nucleotides: TGTGCCAGCAGCCAAACTTCCCGACAGTTTAATGAAAAACTGTTTTTT. Protein sequence: CASSQTSRQFNEKLFF.

CDR3 amino acids: CASSEPMGASYNSPLHF. DNA for the CDR3: TGCGCCAGCAGTGAGCCAATGGGGGCATCCTATAATTCACCCCTCCACTTT. This sequence joins TRBV10-2 and TRBJ1-6; a weak D match, TRBD1 (6 bases). V lost 2 bases and J lost 1, with 12 bases in between. Germline V gives CDR1 WSHSY, CDR2 SAAADI. CDR3 length: 17 amino acids.

This chain joins TRBV6-1 and TRBJ2-7, with D perhaps TRBD2 (7 bases). The germline V and J ends were trimmed by 7 bases and 2 bases, with 18 bases remaining between them. Per the germline V gene, CDR1 is MNHNS and CDR2 is SASEGT. This CDR3 has 15 amino acids. CDR3 loop: CASIRSRGAPYEQYF. The CDR3 nucleotides are TGTGCCAGCATCCGCTCCCGGGGGGCTCCCTACGAGCAGTACTTC.

This chain links TRBV6-5 with TRBJ2-7, with 9 bases that match TRBD2. From germline, CDR1 is MNHEY and CDR2 SVGAGI. This CDR3 is built from 15 residues. The V and J ends lost 2 bases and 4 bases, in that order; junction bases with no gene match: 6. CDR3 DNA: TGTGCCAGCAGTTACGAAGTTAGCGGGAGTTACGAGCAGTACTTC. Translated, it gives CASSYEVSGSYEQYF.

The V and J genes are TRBV2 and TRBJ2-7; TRBD2 might be the D (5 bases). This CDR3 has 12 amino acids. CDR1 and CDR2 from the germline V gene are SNHLY and FYNNEI. Deletions cut 10 bases from V and 0 bases from J, with 10 bases between. CDR3: CAKSGSSYEQYF. CDR3 nucleotides: TGTGCCAAAAGCGGAAGCTCCTACGAGCAGTACTTC.

This chain joins TRBV4-1 and TRBJ2-7; TRBD2 matches 11 bases. CDR1 MGHRA and CDR2 YSYEKL come from the germline V gene. The CDR3 is made up of 16 amino acids. With V trimmed by 0 bases and J by 4 bases, 5 bases remained unmatched. CDR3 nucleotides: TGCGCCAGCAGCCAAGAAGGACTAGCGGGCCTTTACGAGCAGTACTTC. This encodes CASSQEGLAGLYEQYF.

The gene calls are TRBV27 and TRBJ2-1; the D is unclear. Deletions cut 6 bases from V and 0 bases from J, with 12 bases between. This CDR3 is built from 15 residues. Germline values: CDR1 MNHEY, CDR2 SMNVEV (reference sequence). CDR3 DNA sequence: TGTGCCAGCAGCCAACCCTCGAGCTCCTACAATGAGCAGTTCTTC. Translated: CASSQPSSSYNEQFF.

This clone was seen only a few times. The genes are TRBV6-6 and TRBJ1-4; TRBD1 matches 8 bases. The junction had 9 bases not matched to a gene; V was cut back by 6 bases and J by 6 bases. Germline CDR1 is MNHNY and CDR2 is SVGAGI (reference sequence). The CDR3 has 15 residues. The CDR3 here is CASRSRTGLDEKLFF. In DNA form, the CDR3 reads TGTGCCAGCAGATCCCGGACAGGGCTGGATGAAAAACTGTTTTTT.

J is TRBJ2-2 and V is TRBV7-8; TRBD1 might be the D (6 bases). Germline V gene sequence: CDR1 SGHVS, CDR2 FQNEAQ. This CDR3 comprises 16 residues. Between the trimmed V and J ends, which lost 5 bases and 3 bases, there was a span of 16 bases. The CDR3 is CASSRPPDRYTGELFF. For the CDR3, the DNA is TGTGCCAGCAGCCGACCCCCGGACAGATACACCGGGGAGCTGTTTTTT.

The rearrangement uses TRBV28 and TRBJ1-6; 8 bases align to TRBD1. The CDR3 covers 16 residues. V trimming: 2 bases; J trimming: 9 bases; junction bases outside the gene matches: 9. Germline V gives CDR1 MDHEN, CDR2 SYDVKM. The CDR3 here is CASSLAGGMDSSPLHF. DNA of the CDR3: TGTGCCAGCAGTTTAGCAGGGGGCATGGATAGTTCACCCCTCCACTTT. The full variable domain, completed using reference TRBV28 and TRBJ1-6, is DVKVTQSSRYLVKRTGEKVFLECVQDMDHENMFWYRQDPGLGLRLIYFSYDVKMKEKGDIPEGYSVSREKKERFSLILESASTNQTSMYLCASSLAGGMDSSPLHFGNGTRLTVT.

V is TRBV13 and J is TRBJ2-3; TRBD2 aligns across 8 bases. CDR1 is PRHDT, CDR2 FYEKMQ, per germline (reference sequence). CDR3 length: 15 amino acids. Trimming removed 3 bases from V and 3 bases from J; junction bases left unmatched: 5. CDR3 in DNA: TGTGCCAGCAGCTTTGGCGGGGGGTGGACAGATACGCAGTATTTT. It encodes CASSFGGGWTDTQYF.

The chain uses TRBV28 and TRBJ2-1, with a tentative D call TRBD2 (5 bases). V was shortened by 4 bases and J by 6 bases, with 19 bases between the two germline ends. The CDR3 has 16 residues. Looked up from germline, CDR1 is MDHEN and CDR2 is SYDVKM. The chain's CDR3 is CASSSLTMGRPNEQFF. As DNA, the CDR3 is TGTGCCAGCAGTTCCCTGACCATGGGGAGACCCAATGAGCAGTTCTTC.

The chain combines TRBV28 with TRBJ2-4, with unresolved D. Germline CDR1 is MDHEN and CDR2 is SYDVKM. The V end lost 5 bases, the J end lost 0 bases, and 11 bases lay between the germline ends. The CDR3 runs 15 residues. The CDR3 protein is CASSTRTLAKNIQYF. The CDR3 DNA reads as TGTGCCAGCAGTACCCGGACGCTAGCCAAAAACATTCAGTACTTC. The full variable domain, rest sourced from reference TRBV28 and TRBJ2-4, is DVKVTQSSRYLVKRTGEKVFLECVQDMDHENMFWYRQDPGLGLRLIYFSYDVKMKEKGDIPEGYSVSREKKERFSLILESASTNQTSMYLCASSTRTLAKNIQYFGAGTRLSVL.